These T cell receptor beta chains were read from a single sample in a study of shared clonotypes between healthy human individuals. TCRdb keeps only in-frame clones here, not all; method: immunoSEQ multiplex PCR. The sample lists roughly 1.5 million clones, 95% to 99% occurring once. The sample consisted of naive CD4+ T cells sorted from blood. The receptors derive from a man aged 25 to 40 in good health. Both conserved end residues are part of each CDR3. Fields, in order: CDR3 protein, CDR3 DNA, CDR3 length, clone size, J gene, V gene, D gene. D genes are given only for firm matches. For some rows the clone size is stated as once, few or many, or as a class when expanded; others skip it.

CDR3: CASSYSQAYNEKLFF
DNA: TGTGCCAGCAGTTACTCGCAGGCCTATAATGAAAAACTGTTTTTT
length: 15
size: once
J: TRBJ1-4
V: TRBV6-6
D: .

CDR3: CASSLGPGGLDEQFF
DNA: TGTGCCAGCAGCTTGGGACCCGGCGGACTAGACGAGCAGTTCTTC
length: 15
size: .
J: TRBJ2-1
V: TRBV7-2
D: TRBD2

CDR3: CASSLLRREQFF
DNA: TGTGCCAGCAGCTTGCTGAGGCGCGAGCAGTTCTTC
length: 12
size: .
J: TRBJ2-1
V: TRBV5-6
D: .

CDR3: CASSFWGQGAGELFF
DNA: TGTGCCAGCAGTTTTTGGGGGCAAGGGGCCGGGGAGCTGTTTTTT
length: 15
size: .
J: TRBJ2-2
V: TRBV27
D: .

CDR3: CASGDLAFQETQYF
DNA: TGTGCCAGCGGGGATCTTGCCTTCCAAGAGACCCAGTACTTC
length: 14
size: .
J: TRBJ2-5
V: TRBV6-5
D: .

CDR3: CASRTSGRAGEQFF
DNA: TGTGCCAGCAGGACTAGCGGGAGGGCAGGGGAGCAGTTCTTC
length: 14
size: .
J: TRBJ2-1
V: TRBV28
D: TRBD2

CDR3: CASSWTSGRWNEQFF
DNA: TGTGCCAGCAGCTGGACTAGCGGGAGGTGGAATGAGCAGTTCTTC
length: 15
size: .
J: TRBJ2-1
V: TRBV7-2
D: TRBD2

CDR3: CASSLWGETAMVAQHF
DNA: TGTGCCAGCAGCTTATGGGGGGAGACAGCAATGGTGGCCCAGCATTTT
length: 16
size: .
J: TRBJ1-5
V: TRBV7-8
D: .

CDR3: CASRKLGGEQFF
DNA: TGTGCCAGCCGGAAACTAGGTGGCGAGCAGTTCTTC
length: 12
size: .
J: TRBJ2-1
V: TRBV19
D: .

CDR3: CASTPAGETQYF
DNA: TGTGCCAGCACCCCAGCGGGAGAGACCCAGTACTTC
length: 12
size: once
J: TRBJ2-5
V: TRBV2
D: .

CDR3: CASSAHGGSSYEQYF
DNA: TGTGCCAGCAGCGCCCATGGGGGGAGCTCCTACGAGCAGTACTTC
length: 15
size: .
J: TRBJ2-7
V: TRBV9
D: .

CDR3: CASSTLSASTDTQYF
DNA: TGTGCCAGCAGTACCCTCTCGGCTAGCACAGATACGCAGTATTTT
length: 15
size: .
J: TRBJ2-3
V: TRBV27
D: .

CDR3: CASSLGLSGGTDTQYF
DNA: TGTGCCAGCAGTTTGGGGCTATCGGGAGGCACAGATACGCAGTATTTT
length: 16
size: .
J: TRBJ2-3
V: TRBV28
D: .

CDR3: CASSKGLAGVDTQYF
DNA: TGTGCCAGCAGCAAGGGACTAGCGGGAGTAGATACGCAGTATTTT
length: 15
size: .
J: TRBJ2-3
V: TRBV7-2
D: TRBD2

CDR3: CASSSPVTGGLPYEQYF
DNA: TGTGCCAGCAGCTCGCCCGTAACAGGGGGTTTGCCCTACGAGCAGTACTTC
length: 17
size: .
J: TRBJ2-7
V: TRBV5-5
D: TRBD1

CDR3: CASSESFLWDEQYF
DNA: TGTGCCAGCAGTGAATCTTTCTTATGGGACGAGCAGTACTTC
length: 14
size: .
J: TRBJ2-7
V: TRBV25-1
D: .

CDR3: CASSLAGDSYEQYF
DNA: TGTGCCAGCAGCTTAGCCGGCGACTCCTACGAGCAGTACTTC
length: 14
size: once
J: TRBJ2-7
V: TRBV7-9
D: .

CDR3: CASSVGGNPPDTQYF
DNA: TGTGCCAGCAGCGTCGGTGGCAACCCACCAGATACGCAGTATTTT
length: 15
size: .
J: TRBJ2-3
V: TRBV9
D: .

CDR3: CASSPDREKLFF
DNA: TGTGCCAGCAGCCCCGATCGCGAAAAACTGTTTTTT
length: 12
size: .
J: TRBJ1-4
V: TRBV5-4
D: .

CDR3: CAWTSGGGLGETQYF
DNA: TGTGCCTGGACCTCAGGCGGGGGTTTGGGGGAGACCCAGTACTTC
length: 15
size: .
J: TRBJ2-5
V: TRBV30
D: TRBD2

CDR3: CASSSTLAAARYEQYF
DNA: TGCGCCAGCAGCTCGACTCTAGCGGCCGCTCGCTACGAGCAGTACTTC
length: 16
size: .
J: TRBJ2-7
V: TRBV5-1
D: TRBD2

CDR3: CASYPTGNTEAFF
DNA: TGCGCCAGCTACCCGACAGGCAACACTGAAGCTTTCTTT
length: 13
size: .
J: TRBJ1-1
V: TRBV5-1
D: .

CDR3: CASSLDQGTGELFF
DNA: TGTGCCAGCAGCTTAGACCAGGGCACCGGGGAGCTGTTTTTT
length: 14
size: once
J: TRBJ2-2
V: TRBV11-2
D: .

CDR3: CASSPQQGTAGYTF
DNA: TGTGCCAGCTCACCACAGCAGGGGACGGCTGGCTACACCTTC
length: 14
size: .
J: TRBJ1-2
V: TRBV18
D: .

CDR3: CASSFRGSFTDTQYF
DNA: TGCGCCAGCAGCTTTAGGGGGAGTTTCACAGATACGCAGTATTTT
length: 15
size: .
J: TRBJ2-3
V: TRBV5-1
D: .